The 10 T cell receptor beta chains reported below all come from one sample, sequenced in a study of chemoradiotherapy in HPV16-positive cancers. Produced via immunoSEQ multiplex PCR; TCRdb's table is partial and in-frame only. The table shows thousands of clones, with approximately 89% occurring only once. This specimen was blood, taken from a patient who underwent chemoradiotherapy. These TCRs come from a human donor with HPV-associated anogenital cancer.

This clone was seen a few times. The chain has TRBV4-1 and TRBJ1-1, with a weak D call TRBD1 (6 bases). Germline CDR1 MGHRA, CDR2 YSYEKL. The CDR3 loop spans 16 amino acids. Trimming removed 1 base from V and 5 bases from J, with 17 bases in between. CDR3: CASSQAPQGRWTEAFF. The CDR3 DNA sequence: TGCGCCAGCAGCCAAGCCCCCCAGGGGCGGTGGACTGAAGCTTTCTTT.

This clone appeared a few times. The rearrangement links TRBV4-3 to TRBJ2-5; 7 nucleotides align to TRBD1. The CDR3 totals 14 residues. From germline, CDR1 is LGHNA and CDR2 YSLEER. V trimming: 4 bases; J trimming: 6 bases; junction bases outside the gene matches: 8. The CDR3 loop is CASSPGQDVKTQYF. The CDR3 nucleotides read TGCGCCAGCAGCCCTGGACAGGACGTGAAGACCCAGTACTTC.

This clone was detected once. The rearrangement uses TRBV7-2 and TRBJ2-7, with D unresolved. V was trimmed by 3 bases and J by 4 bases, leaving 4 bases between them. CDR3 length: 11 amino acids. In germline, CDR1 is SGHTA, CDR2 FQGNSA. The CDR3 DNA reads as TGTGCCAGCAGCTTCTTATACGAGCAGTACTTC. This codes for CASSFLYEQYF. The full variable domain, completed using reference TRBV7-2 and TRBJ2-7, is GAGVSQSPSNKVTEKGKDVELRCDPISGHTALYWYRQSLGQGLEFLIYFQGNSAPDKSGLPSDRFSAERTGGSVSTLTIQRTQQEDSAVYLCASSFLYEQYFGPGTRLTVT.

The chain links TRBV19 to TRBJ1-2; D is ambiguous. CDR3 length: 14 residues. The V end lost 3 bases, the J end lost 3 bases, and 11 bases lay between the germline ends. The germline gives CDR1 LNHDA, CDR2 SQIVND (reference sequence). The CDR3 sequence: CASSMTGRHYGYTF. The CDR3 DNA follows: TGTGCCAGTAGTATGACCGGGCGGCACTATGGCTACACCTTC.

The DNA for the CDR3 is TGCGCCAGCAGCCATTCTATCCGAGGGGGAGATACGCAGTATTTT. Translated, it gives CASSHSIRGGDTQYF. This rearrangement joins TRBV4-1 to TRBJ2-3, with a weak D call TRBD1 (6 bases). CDR1 is MGHRA, CDR2 YSYEKL, per germline. The CDR3 is 15 residues long. The V gene lost 3 bases and the J gene lost 5 bases, with 15 bases spanning the gap.

V is TRBV7-2 and J is TRBJ2-7, with TRBD1 identical over 10 bases. With V trimmed by 4 bases and J by 6 bases, 9 bases remained unmatched. Germline values: CDR1 SGHTA, CDR2 FQGNSA. CDR3 length: 15 amino acids. The CDR3, as DNA: TGTGCCAGCAGCTCCCCGGGACAGGGGCTATTCGAGCAGTACTTC. Translating gives CASSSPGQGLFEQYF.

J is TRBJ2-2 and V is TRBV5-4, with a weak D call TRBD1 (5 bases). This CDR3 has 15 residues. Per germline, CDR1 SGHNT and CDR2 YYREEE (reference sequence). V was shortened by 0 bases and J by 5 bases, with 11 bases between the two germline ends. CDR3 DNA: TGTGCCAGCAGCTTGGAGACAGTTCCGACCGGGGAGCTGTTTTTT. Its protein is CASSLETVPTGELFF.

This chain uses TRBV7-2 with TRBJ2-1; 7 nucleotides match TRBD2. Germline V lookup: CDR1 SGHTA, CDR2 FQGNSA. With V trimmed by 5 bases and J by 4 bases, 5 bases remained unmatched. The CDR3 covers 14 residues. The CDR3 region has the DNA TGTGCCAGCAGCCCAGGGAGGGGATACAATGAGCAGTTCTTC. It encodes CASSPGRGYNEQFF.

The rearrangement links TRBV5-5 to TRBJ1-5; TRBD1 is a possible D gene (5 bases). The germline gives CDR1 SGHKS, CDR2 YYEKEE (reference sequence). The CDR3 extends over 13 amino acids. Trimming took 4 bases from V and 3 from J, leaving 8 bases between them. The CDR3 spells CASSGGNNQPQHF. CDR3 DNA sequence: TGTGCCAGCAGCGGGGGTAACAATCAGCCCCAGCATTTT.

The CDR3 region is CASSSQGSSSGANVLTF. The CDR3 nucleotides are TGTGCCAGTAGTTCACAGGGGTCGAGCTCTGGGGCCAACGTCCTGACTTTC. The rearrangement uses TRBV19 and TRBJ2-6; 7 bases line up with TRBD1. CDR1 is LNHDA and CDR2 is SQIVND in the germline V gene (reference sequence). V gave up 5 bases and J gave up 0 bases; unmatched junction bases: 7. The CDR3 length is 17 residues. The full variable domain, its missing parts supplied by reference TRBV19 and TRBJ2-6, is DGGITQSPKYLFRKEGQNVTLSCEQNLNHDAMYWYRQDPGQGLRLIYYSQIVNDFQKGDIAEGYSVSREKKESFPLTVTSAQKNPTAFYLCASSSQGSSSGANVLTFGAGSRLTVL.